This TCR beta chain was captured in a study of blood T cell repertoires in COVID-19 (dated by TCRdb to 2019 to 2021). About the full investigation: Samples covering the acute and convalescent phases of COVID-19 were provided by collaborators in the United States, Italy and Spain. The samples were drawn from the first 160 participants of the ongoing ImmuneRACE study and from some 1,300 subjects provided by 6 global collaborators. Where HLA class I and class II types were available, the types were taken from metadata supplied by the sample provider, not from assay-based typing. The dataset comprised deeply sampled blood TCRbeta repertoires from subjects exposed to, actively infected with, or recovered from COVID-19. A de-identified subject ID, COVID-19 status, age in years and sex were almost always included in the sample metadata. The prospective study material was composed of cDNA or gDNA derived from T cells, B-cell-depleted T cells, or PBMCs. The repertoires were made available in a free public database intended to serve as a resource for research on the immune response to SARS-CoV-2.

In the prospective study, participants were about 18 to 95 years old, resided in about two dozen geographic areas of the United States, and were enrolled through a virtual design. To assign participants to cohorts, the prospective study relied on clinical history that participants themselves reported in a screening survey and a study questionnaire. ImmuneRACE Cohort 3 recovered participants were defined by two consecutive negative NP/OP PCR tests, healthcare professional clearance, or symptom resolution. Mobile phlebotomists in the prospective study collected whole blood, serum and a nasopharyngeal or oropharyngeal swab from every participant. Participants in the prospective study had the option to provide additional blood draws and questionnaires over an approximately 2-month period. Blood samples from the prospective study were shipped frozen or at room temperature prior to DNA extraction. As for this clone: Its recognized antigen is unknown. Base qualities are not at hand, and no much larger clone is one base apart.

TCRbeta CDR3 regions were amplified from genomic DNA by means of the immunoSEQ Assay, a bias-controlled multiplex PCR. Turning to the authors' computational methods: Within the assay, amplification of reference gene primers was used to estimate how many nucleated cells each sample contained. To quantify the absolute abundance of each unique TCRbeta CDR3 rearrangement, sequence reads were collapsed and filtered. For each sample, productive Simpson clonality was calculated as the square root of Simpson's diversity index across productive rearrangements. The clones in this table, taken by TCRdb from immuneACCESS, are in-frame only. Not every clone is retained; where verified, under half of the shortfall comes from an unresolved V gene, and the cause of the rest is unknown. V and J calls and clone size come straight from that table; D and trimming were deduced from the DNA. For this sample the table gives 190,000 or so clones, of which approximately 88% were detected only once. Of the sample, around 8.4% falls within the top ten clones.

Study-level results and caveats: How much clinical and demographic metadata was included differed by source and by participant, and the metadata was provided uncurated.

CDR1 and CDR2 are drawn from the germline V gene: KGHSH, LQKENI. The V end gives up 2 bases and the J end 5 bases, leaving 7 bases in the junction not matched to a gene. The CDR3 measures 16 amino acids from cysteine to phenylalanine. The CDR3 DNA has 48 bases and is translated from base 1. Here the chain combines TRBV18 and TRBJ2-5; 11 bases in the middle match TRBD1. The source is a woman aged 18-30 years who had recovered from COVID-19. Sequencing input: PBMCs or T cells enriched from blood (not recorded which). At the DNA level, the sequence is TGTGCCAGCTCACCAGGAAGGACAGGGGGCCGGGAGACCCAGTACTTC. It codes for CASSPGRTGGRETQYF.